This TCR beta chain originates from a study of blood T cell repertoires in COVID-19. Overall study context: COVID-19 samples collected from the United States, Italy and Spain covered acute and convalescent phases. T cells, B-cell-depleted T cells, or PBMCs supplied cDNA or gDNA.

Trimming shortened V by 8 bases and J by 5 bases, and 9 bases separated the two germline ends. CDR1 is MDHEN and CDR2 is SYDVKM in the germline V gene. The CDR3 runs 12 residues. In the source study's methods: By means of reference gene primer amplification, nucleated cell counts were estimated. Profiling relied on immunoSEQ multiplex PCR, and the TCRdb table lists in-frame clones only, not all of them. The V and J calls and clone size are taken from that table; D and trimming were inferred from the DNA. The sample holds 500,000 to 600,000 clones; roughly nine tenths are singletons and the top ten take around 7.8%. Patients at the Seattle site were enrolled during active infection and followed longitudinally.

Source material: peripheral blood. This receptor was taken from a woman aged 45-65 years with COVID-19, enrolled during active disease. The chain couples TRBV28 to TRBJ2-2, with D tentatively TRBD2 (6 bases). CDR3 DNA: TGTGCCAGCGCGGCGGGGACCGGGGAGCTGTTTTTT. Protein: CASAAGTGELFF.